This is a list of T cell receptor beta chains from one sample in a study of control samples from healthy donors and cancer patients. Clones were read by immunoSEQ multiplex PCR, and TCRdb kept only the in-frame ones, dropping some. The table includes about 130,000 clones, roughly 94% detected once. Source material: PBMCs. These receptors were taken from a man aged 60-69 years with colorectal cancer. Both conserved end residues are part of each CDR3. Each record gives: V gene, J gene, CDR3 protein.

v_gene: TRBV19
j_gene: TRBJ1-2
CDR3aa: CASSIASGGGYTF

v_gene: TRBV30
j_gene: TRBJ2-5
CDR3aa: CAWRPAGGQETQYF

v_gene: TRBV3-1/TRBV3-2
j_gene: TRBJ2-1
CDR3aa: CASSQASSGGNEQFF

v_gene: TRBV7-2
j_gene: TRBJ2-3
CDR3aa: CASSQKTGTGPYF

v_gene: TRBV2
j_gene: TRBJ2-1
CDR3aa: CASTGNEQFF

v_gene: TRBV7-2
j_gene: TRBJ1-4
CDR3aa: CASSQRGGEKLFF

v_gene: TRBV10-3
j_gene: TRBJ2-7
CDR3aa: CAISQLTSGAYEQYF

v_gene: TRBV5-1
j_gene: TRBJ2-1
CDR3aa: CASSASTSGGSGEQFF

v_gene: TRBV4-3
j_gene: TRBJ2-5
CDR3aa: CASSQDSPPGETQYF

v_gene: TRBV5-1
j_gene: TRBJ2-7
CDR3aa: CASSLAARSYEQYF

v_gene: TRBV18
j_gene: TRBJ2-5
CDR3aa: CASSTGGTQETQYF

v_gene: TRBV21-1
j_gene: TRBJ2-4
CDR3aa: CASSKGGWDRGENIQYF

v_gene: TRBV6-1
j_gene: TRBJ2-4
CDR3aa: CASSEDGSGNIQYF

v_gene: TRBV19
j_gene: TRBJ1-1
CDR3aa: CASSVQGRNTEAFF

v_gene: TRBV27
j_gene: TRBJ1-2
CDR3aa: CASSGSFQLNYGYTF

v_gene: TRBV4-1
j_gene: TRBJ2-1
CDR3aa: CASSQAASGGAIGSGSEQFF

v_gene: TRBV7-9
j_gene: TRBJ2-5
CDR3aa: CASSLRELARETQYF

v_gene: TRBV10-3
j_gene: TRBJ1-1
CDR3aa: CAISDLGTGARGNTEAFF